This T cell receptor (beta chain) was obtained from a study of blood T cells in healthy people across ages. V lost 5 bases to trimming and J lost 1 base, with 14 bases between them. CDR1 and CDR2 from the germline V gene are SGHTA and FQGNSA. This CDR3 contains 15 residues. Primed by a sample-barcoded 5' primer and a J-beta primer mix, a second PCR proceeded for roughly 7 to 12 cycles. TCRdb recomputed calls from the 5' RACE reads with MiXCR, one row per CDR3 protein. The data show about 1.8 million distinct CDR3 sequences, approximately 50% seen once. The source of this sequence is a woman aged 40 to 49 in good health. The chain employs TRBV7-2 and TRBJ2-5; no clear D gene. The material sequenced was blood. The CDR3 region is CASSPIDLAQETQYF. DNA of the CDR3: TGTGCCAGCAGCCCAATCGACTTGGCCCAAGAGACCCAGTACTTC.